This T cell receptor (beta chain) was documented in a study of vaccination and CD4 T cells after COVID-19. Study background: Two Hispanic individuals were among six male and four female convalescent patients.

Oncomine TCR Beta short-read sequencing was applied to DNA from cultured CD4+ T cells. Each CDR3 protein gets one entry after TCRdb re-called the PCR reads with MiXCR. The sample carries 15,000 to 20,000 distinct CDR3 sequences, 50% recorded once. Concerning this clonotype itself: Its antigen is not known. One end of the junction does not line up with germline, which may come from a read error.

The treatment was: roughly 10-day PBMC culture with coronavirus spike peptide pools or control peptides (ViraFEST assay). ViraFEST used peptide pools to expand antigen-specific T cells before TCR sequencing. The sequence derives from a human donor who had recovered from COVID-19. Sequencing used CD4+ T cells from blood, cultured in vitro.

The CDR3 DNA follows: TGCGGTGCTAGGGATCCAGTTCCTCTGGGCAATCAGCCCCAGCATTTT. Amino acid sequence: CGARDPVPLGNQPQHF. The chain couples TRBV20-1 to TRBJ1-5; D is undetermined. The CDR3 consists of 16 residues. Germline loops: CDR1 DFQATT, CDR2 SNEGSKA (reference sequence).